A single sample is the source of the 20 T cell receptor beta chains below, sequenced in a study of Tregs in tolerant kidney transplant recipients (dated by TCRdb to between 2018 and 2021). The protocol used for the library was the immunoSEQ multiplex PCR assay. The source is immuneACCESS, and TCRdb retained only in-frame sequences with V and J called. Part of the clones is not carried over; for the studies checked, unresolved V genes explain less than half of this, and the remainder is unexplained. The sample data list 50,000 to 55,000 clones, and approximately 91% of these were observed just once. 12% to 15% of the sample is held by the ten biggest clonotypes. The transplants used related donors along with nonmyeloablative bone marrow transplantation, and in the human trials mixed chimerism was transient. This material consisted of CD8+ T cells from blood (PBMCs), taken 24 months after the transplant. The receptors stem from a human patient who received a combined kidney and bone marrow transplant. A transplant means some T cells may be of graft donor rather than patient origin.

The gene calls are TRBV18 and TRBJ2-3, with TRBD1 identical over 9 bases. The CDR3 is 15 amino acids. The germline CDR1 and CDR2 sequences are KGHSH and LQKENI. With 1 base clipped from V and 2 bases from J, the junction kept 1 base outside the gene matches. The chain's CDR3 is CASSPRTGDTDTQYF. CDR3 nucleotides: TGTGCCAGCTCACCACGGACAGGGGACACAGATACGCAGTATTTT.

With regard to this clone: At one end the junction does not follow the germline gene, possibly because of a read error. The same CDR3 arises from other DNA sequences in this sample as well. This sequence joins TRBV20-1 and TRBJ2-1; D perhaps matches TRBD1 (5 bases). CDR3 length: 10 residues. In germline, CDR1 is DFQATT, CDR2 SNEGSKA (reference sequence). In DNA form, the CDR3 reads TGTAGTGGGGCAGACAATGAGCAGTTCTTC. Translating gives CSGADNEQFF.

The CDR3 nucleotides are TGTGCCAGCAGCGTCCGGCTAGATTTCGATGAGCAGTTCTTC. Protein product: CASSVRLDFDEQFF. The V call is TRBV7-6, the J call TRBJ2-1; D unresolved. The CDR3 sequence is 14 residues long. The V end lost 5 bases, the J end lost 8 bases, and 16 bases lay between the germline ends. Per germline, CDR1 SGHVS and CDR2 FNYEAQ.

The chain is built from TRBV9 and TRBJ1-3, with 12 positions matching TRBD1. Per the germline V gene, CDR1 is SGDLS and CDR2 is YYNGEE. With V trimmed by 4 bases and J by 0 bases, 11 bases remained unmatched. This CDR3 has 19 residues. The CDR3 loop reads CASSNRDRGQMYSGNTIYF. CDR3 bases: TGTGCCAGCAGCAACCGGGACAGGGGGCAAATGTACTCTGGAAACACCATATATTTT.

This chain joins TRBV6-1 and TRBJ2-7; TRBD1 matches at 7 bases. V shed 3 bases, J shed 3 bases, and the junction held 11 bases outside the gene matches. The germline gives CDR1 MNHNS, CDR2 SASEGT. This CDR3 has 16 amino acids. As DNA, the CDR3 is TGTGCCAGCAGTGAGTGGACAGGTCAGCGGAACTACGAGCAGTACTTC. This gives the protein CASSEWTGQRNYEQYF.

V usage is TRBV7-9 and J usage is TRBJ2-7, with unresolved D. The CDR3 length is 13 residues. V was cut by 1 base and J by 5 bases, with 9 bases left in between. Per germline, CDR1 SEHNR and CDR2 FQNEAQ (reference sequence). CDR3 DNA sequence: TGTGCCAGCAGCTTAGTGGTGGCCAACGAGCAGTACTTC. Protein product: CASSLVVANEQYF.

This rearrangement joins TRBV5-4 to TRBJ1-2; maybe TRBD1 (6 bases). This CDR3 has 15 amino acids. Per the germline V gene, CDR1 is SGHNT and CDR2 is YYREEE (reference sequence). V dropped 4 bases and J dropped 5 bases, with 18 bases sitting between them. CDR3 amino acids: CASSLDRILLYGYTF. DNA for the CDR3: TGTGCCAGCAGCCTAGACAGGATCCTCCTTTATGGCTACACCTTC.

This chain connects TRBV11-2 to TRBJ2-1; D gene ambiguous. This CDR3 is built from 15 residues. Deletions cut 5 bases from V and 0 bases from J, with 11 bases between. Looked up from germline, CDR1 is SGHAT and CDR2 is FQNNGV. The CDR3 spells CASSPYASSYNEQFF. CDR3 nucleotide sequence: TGTGCCAGCAGCCCCTATGCGAGCTCCTACAATGAGCAGTTCTTC.

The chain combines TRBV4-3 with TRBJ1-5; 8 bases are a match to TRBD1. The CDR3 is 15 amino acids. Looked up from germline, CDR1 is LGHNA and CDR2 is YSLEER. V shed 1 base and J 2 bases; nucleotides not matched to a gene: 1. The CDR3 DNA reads TGCGCCAGCAGCCAAGTACAGGGGGGCAATCAGCCCCAGCATTTT. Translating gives CASSQVQGGNQPQHF.

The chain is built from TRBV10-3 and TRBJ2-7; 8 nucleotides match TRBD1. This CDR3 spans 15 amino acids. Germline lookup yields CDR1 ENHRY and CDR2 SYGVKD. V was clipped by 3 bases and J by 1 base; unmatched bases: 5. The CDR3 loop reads CAISEPGQASYEQYF. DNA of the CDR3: TGTGCCATCAGTGAACCGGGACAGGCGTCCTACGAGCAGTACTTC.

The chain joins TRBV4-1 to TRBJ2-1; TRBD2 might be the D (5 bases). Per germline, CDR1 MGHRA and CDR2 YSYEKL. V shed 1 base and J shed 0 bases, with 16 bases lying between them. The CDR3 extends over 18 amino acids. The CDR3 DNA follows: TGCGCCAGCAGCCAAGTTCCCTTTTCCGGAGGCTCCTACAATGAGCAGTTCTTC. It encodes CASSQVPFSGGSYNEQFF.

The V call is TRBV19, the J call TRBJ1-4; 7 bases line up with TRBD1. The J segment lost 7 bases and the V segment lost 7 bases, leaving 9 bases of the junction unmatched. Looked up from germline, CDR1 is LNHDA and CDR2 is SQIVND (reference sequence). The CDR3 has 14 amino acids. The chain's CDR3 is CASTLEGAGEKLFF. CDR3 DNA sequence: TGTGCCAGTACCCTCGAGGGGGCTGGTGAAAAACTGTTTTTT.

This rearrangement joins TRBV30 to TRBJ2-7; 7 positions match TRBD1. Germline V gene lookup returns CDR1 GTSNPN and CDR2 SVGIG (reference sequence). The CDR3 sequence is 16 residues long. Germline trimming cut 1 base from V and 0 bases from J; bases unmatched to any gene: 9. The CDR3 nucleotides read TGTGCCTGGAGTGAACCCTTCGGGACAGCCTCCTACGAGCAGTACTTC. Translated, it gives CAWSEPFGTASYEQYF.

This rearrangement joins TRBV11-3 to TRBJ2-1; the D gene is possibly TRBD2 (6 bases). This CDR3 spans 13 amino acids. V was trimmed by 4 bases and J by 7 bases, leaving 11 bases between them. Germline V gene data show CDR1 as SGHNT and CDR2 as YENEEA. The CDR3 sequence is CASSSRESNEQFF. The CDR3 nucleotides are TGTGCCAGCAGCTCCCGGGAGTCTAATGAGCAGTTCTTC. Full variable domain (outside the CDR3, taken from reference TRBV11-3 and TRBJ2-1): EAGVVQSPRYKIIEKKQPVAFWCNPISGHNTLYWYLQNLGQGPELLIRYENEEAVDDSQLPKDRFSAERLKGVDSTLKIQPAELGDSAVYLCASSSRESNEQFFGPGTRLTVL.

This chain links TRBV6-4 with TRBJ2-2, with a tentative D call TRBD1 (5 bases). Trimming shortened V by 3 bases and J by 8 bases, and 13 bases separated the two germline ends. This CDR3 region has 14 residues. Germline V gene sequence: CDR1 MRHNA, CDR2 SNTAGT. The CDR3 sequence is CASSEGPEAGELFF. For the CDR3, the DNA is TGTGCCAGCAGTGAGGGGCCGGAAGCAGGGGAGCTGTTTTTT.

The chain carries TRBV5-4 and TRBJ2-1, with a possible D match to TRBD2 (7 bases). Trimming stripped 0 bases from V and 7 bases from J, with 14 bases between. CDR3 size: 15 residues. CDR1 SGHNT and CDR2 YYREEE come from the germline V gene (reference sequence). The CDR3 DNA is TGTGCCAGCAGCTTGGGGTGGGGGGGCCGGAATGAGCAGTTCTTC. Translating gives CASSLGWGGRNEQFF. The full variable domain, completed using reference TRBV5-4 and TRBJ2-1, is ETGVTQSPTHLIKTRGQQVTLRCSSQSGHNTVSWYQQALGQGPQFIFQYYREEENGRGNFPPRFSGLQFPNYSSELNVNALELDDSALYLCASSLGWGGRNEQFFGPGTRLTVL.

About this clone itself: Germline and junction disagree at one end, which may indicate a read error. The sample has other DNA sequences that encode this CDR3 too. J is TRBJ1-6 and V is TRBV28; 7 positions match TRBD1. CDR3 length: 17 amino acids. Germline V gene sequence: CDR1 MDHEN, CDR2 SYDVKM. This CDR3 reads CASSLRTGSSYNSPLHF. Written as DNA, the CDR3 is TGTGCCAGCAGTTTGAGGACAGGTAGCTCCTATAATTCCCCCCTCCACTTT.

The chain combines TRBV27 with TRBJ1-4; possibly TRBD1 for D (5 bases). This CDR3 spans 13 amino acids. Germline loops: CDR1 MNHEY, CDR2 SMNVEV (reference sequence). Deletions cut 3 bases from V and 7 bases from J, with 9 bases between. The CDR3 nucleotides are TGTGCCAGCAGTTTTTTGGGGGGTGAAAAACTGTTTTTT. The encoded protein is CASSFLGGEKLFF.

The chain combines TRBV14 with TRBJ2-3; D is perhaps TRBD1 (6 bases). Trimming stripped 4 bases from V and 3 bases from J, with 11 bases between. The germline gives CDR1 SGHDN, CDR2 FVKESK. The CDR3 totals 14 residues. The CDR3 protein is CASSPTGMTDTQYF. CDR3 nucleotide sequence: TGTGCCAGCAGCCCCACAGGGATGACAGATACGCAGTATTTT.

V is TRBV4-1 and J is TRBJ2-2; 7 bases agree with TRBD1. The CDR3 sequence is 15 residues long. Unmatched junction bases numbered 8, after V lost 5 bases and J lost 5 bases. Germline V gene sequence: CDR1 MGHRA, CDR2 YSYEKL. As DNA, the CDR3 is TGCGCCAGCAGCGTACGACAGGGAGCGACCGGGGAGCTGTTTTTT. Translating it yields CASSVRQGATGELFF.